Listed below are T cell receptor beta chains from one sample, sequenced in a study of PD-L1 blockade in urothelial cancer. Sequencing used immunoSEQ multiplex PCR; TCRdb keeps in-frame clones, though not all of them. The profile shows approximately 50,000 clones, about 81% of them singletons. This material consisted of PBMCs, taken around atezolizumab (anti-PD-L1) treatment. These receptors all stem from a man between 70 and 80 years old with urothelial cancer. CDR3s include the opening cysteine and the closing phenylalanine or tryptophan. The order of the fields is CDR3 protein, CDR3 DNA, clone size, V gene, D gene, J gene. The D gene is left open where the match is weak. Size values are once, few and many counts, or a class for expanded clones, and some rows have none.

cdr3_aa: CASSADRGAYGYTF
cdr3_nt: TGTGCCAGCAGCGCAGACAGGGGTGCCTATGGCTACACCTTC
clone_size: -
v_call: TRBV2
d_call: TRBD1
j_call: TRBJ1-2

cdr3_aa: CASGTSGQETQYF
cdr3_nt: TGTGCCAGTGGGACTAGCGGGCAAGAGACCCAGTACTTC
clone_size: -
v_call: TRBV19
d_call: TRBD2
j_call: TRBJ2-5

cdr3_aa: CASSVETSGLETQYF
cdr3_nt: TGTGCCAGCAGTGTAGAGACTAGCGGATTAGAGACCCAGTACTTC
clone_size: -
v_call: TRBV6-1
d_call: TRBD2
j_call: TRBJ2-5

cdr3_aa: CASSLHSGANTGELFF
cdr3_nt: TGTGCCAGCAGCCTCCATAGCGGTGCGAACACCGGGGAGCTGTTTTTT
clone_size: -
v_call: TRBV7-3
d_call: -
j_call: TRBJ2-2

cdr3_aa: CASSPTGSGYTF
cdr3_nt: TGTGCCAGCAGCCCGACGGGGTCGGGCTACACCTTC
clone_size: -
v_call: TRBV7-2
d_call: -
j_call: TRBJ1-2

cdr3_aa: CASSRGTGYSNQPQHF
cdr3_nt: TGTGCCAGTAGCCGCGGGACGGGTTATAGCAATCAGCCCCAGCATTTT
clone_size: -
v_call: TRBV19
d_call: -
j_call: TRBJ1-5

cdr3_aa: CASTPLLQGPEYF
cdr3_nt: TGTGCCAGCACTCCCCTACTCCAGGGGCCGGAGTACTTC
clone_size: -
v_call: TRBV28
d_call: -
j_call: TRBJ2-7

cdr3_aa: CASSLDRGVHTF
cdr3_nt: TGTGCCAGCAGCTTAGACAGGGGCGTTCACACCTTC
clone_size: -
v_call: TRBV13
d_call: TRBD1
j_call: TRBJ1-2

cdr3_aa: CASSPQGPTNEKLFF
cdr3_nt: TGTGCCAGCAGTCCCCAGGGTCCAACTAATGAAAAACTGTTTTTT
clone_size: -
v_call: TRBV6-5
d_call: -
j_call: TRBJ1-4

cdr3_aa: CASTLGAAGGGQETQYF
cdr3_nt: TGTGCCAGCACCCTCGGGGCGGCAGGGGGCGGTCAAGAGACCCAGTACTTC
clone_size: -
v_call: TRBV9
d_call: TRBD1
j_call: TRBJ2-5

cdr3_aa: CASSDRQDTEAFF
cdr3_nt: TGTGCCAGCTCAGACAGGCAGGACACTGAAGCTTTCTTT
clone_size: -
v_call: TRBV18
d_call: -
j_call: TRBJ1-1

cdr3_aa: CASSLQETGRTEAFF
cdr3_nt: TGTGCCAGCAGCTTACAAGAAACAGGGCGTACTGAAGCTTTCTTT
clone_size: -
v_call: TRBV7-2
d_call: -
j_call: TRBJ1-1

cdr3_aa: CASSWGGGDTQYF
cdr3_nt: TGTGCCAGCAGTTGGGGGGGTGGCGATACGCAGTATTTT
clone_size: -
v_call: TRBV2
d_call: TRBD2
j_call: TRBJ2-3

cdr3_aa: CASSPEGTGGITDTQYF
cdr3_nt: TGTGCCAGCAGCCCAGAGGGCACGGGAGGGATCACAGATACGCAGTATTTT
clone_size: -
v_call: TRBV9
d_call: TRBD2
j_call: TRBJ2-3

cdr3_aa: CAVPGNGNTIYF
cdr3_nt: TGTGCCGTTCCAGGGAACGGAAACACCATATATTTT
clone_size: few
v_call: TRBV28
d_call: -
j_call: TRBJ1-3

cdr3_aa: CASSLSAPGTVNSGANVLTF
cdr3_nt: TGCGCCAGCAGCCTAAGTGCTCCCGGGACAGTAAACTCTGGGGCCAACGTCCTGACTTTC
clone_size: -
v_call: TRBV4-1
d_call: TRBD1
j_call: TRBJ2-6

cdr3_aa: CASSRRGADEQYF
cdr3_nt: TGTGCCAGCAGCCGCCGGGGGGCAGACGAGCAGTACTTC
clone_size: -
v_call: TRBV11-2
d_call: -
j_call: TRBJ2-7

cdr3_aa: CASSAIGGQNEQFF
cdr3_nt: TGTGCCAGCAGCGCCATCGGGGGGCAGAATGAGCAGTTCTTC
clone_size: -
v_call: TRBV9
d_call: -
j_call: TRBJ2-1

cdr3_aa: CASSPQGVGTEAFF
cdr3_nt: TGTGCCAGCAGTCCTCAGGGCGTGGGCACTGAAGCTTTCTTT
clone_size: few
v_call: TRBV9
d_call: -
j_call: TRBJ1-1

cdr3_aa: CASSKSGPLNQPQHF
cdr3_nt: TGTGCCAGCAGTAAGAGCGGGCCGCTGAATCAGCCCCAGCATTTT
clone_size: -
v_call: TRBV2
d_call: -
j_call: TRBJ1-5

cdr3_aa: CASSLSNYGYTF
cdr3_nt: TGTGCCAGCAGCCTAAGTAACTATGGCTACACCTTC
clone_size: -
v_call: TRBV7-9
d_call: -
j_call: TRBJ1-2

cdr3_aa: CASRPRTDNYEQYF
cdr3_nt: TGTGCCAGCAGGCCACGGACAGACAATTACGAGCAGTACTTC
clone_size: -
v_call: TRBV6-1
d_call: -
j_call: TRBJ2-7

cdr3_aa: CARDSNEQYF
cdr3_nt: TGCGCCAGGGACAGTAACGAGCAGTACTTC
clone_size: few
v_call: TRBV10-1
d_call: -
j_call: TRBJ2-7

cdr3_aa: CASSSPSTGETQYF
cdr3_nt: TGTGCCAGCAGTTCCCCCAGTACGGGAGAGACCCAGTACTTC
clone_size: -
v_call: TRBV28
d_call: -
j_call: TRBJ2-5

cdr3_aa: CASSLSGVRIDTQYF
cdr3_nt: TGTGCCAGCAGCTTAAGCGGCGTGCGTATAGATACGCAGTATTTT
clone_size: -
v_call: TRBV7-2
d_call: -
j_call: TRBJ2-3

cdr3_aa: CASSLGRDNQPQHF
cdr3_nt: TGTGCCAGCAGCTTAGGCAGGGACAATCAGCCCCAGCATTTT
clone_size: -
v_call: TRBV5-5
d_call: -
j_call: TRBJ1-5

cdr3_aa: CASSLKGEGTNEQYF
cdr3_nt: TGCGCCAGCAGCTTAAAGGGGGAGGGTACGAACGAGCAGTACTTC
clone_size: -
v_call: TRBV5-1
d_call: -
j_call: TRBJ2-7

cdr3_aa: CASSIGSGSEQFF
cdr3_nt: TGTGCCAGTAGTATAGGAAGCGGGAGTGAGCAGTTCTTC
clone_size: -
v_call: TRBV19
d_call: TRBD2
j_call: TRBJ2-1

cdr3_aa: CASSRNRNTNTEAFF
cdr3_nt: TGTGCCAGCAGTCGAAACAGGAACACGAACACTGAAGCTTTCTTT
clone_size: -
v_call: TRBV5-4
d_call: -
j_call: TRBJ1-1

cdr3_aa: CASRDRVGTEAFF
cdr3_nt: TGTGCCAGCAGGGACAGGGTTGGCACTGAAGCTTTCTTT
clone_size: many
v_call: TRBV28
d_call: TRBD1
j_call: TRBJ1-1

cdr3_aa: CASSLRDGGNQPQHF
cdr3_nt: TGTGCCAGCAGCTTACGGGATGGTGGCAATCAGCCCCAGCATTTT
clone_size: -
v_call: TRBV7-8
d_call: -
j_call: TRBJ1-5

cdr3_aa: CASSLRARYEQYF
cdr3_nt: TGTGCCAGCAGCTTGAGGGCGCGGTACGAGCAGTACTTC
clone_size: -
v_call: TRBV7-8
d_call: -
j_call: TRBJ2-7

cdr3_aa: CAIDRDRGNYGYTF
cdr3_nt: TGTGCCATTGACCGGGACAGGGGTAACTATGGCTACACCTTC
clone_size: -
v_call: TRBV28
d_call: TRBD1
j_call: TRBJ1-2

cdr3_aa: CASSQGQGKNTGELFF
cdr3_nt: TGTGCCAGCAGTCAGGGACAGGGGAAGAACACCGGGGAGCTGTTTTTT
clone_size: -
v_call: TRBV5-5
d_call: TRBD1
j_call: TRBJ2-2

cdr3_aa: CASSQDELAGGQGGELFF
cdr3_nt: TGTGCCAGCAGCCAAGATGAACTAGCGGGAGGGCAAGGCGGGGAGCTGTTTTTT
clone_size: -
v_call: TRBV4-2
d_call: TRBD2
j_call: TRBJ2-2

cdr3_aa: CASKGTGESGELFF
cdr3_nt: TGTGCCAGTAAAGGGACAGGGGAGTCCGGGGAGCTGTTTTTT
clone_size: -
v_call: TRBV19
d_call: TRBD1
j_call: TRBJ2-2

cdr3_aa: CASRPGTGSYNEQFF
cdr3_nt: TGTGCCAGCAGGCCAGGGACAGGCTCCTACAATGAGCAGTTCTTC
clone_size: -
v_call: TRBV7-9
d_call: TRBD1
j_call: TRBJ2-1

cdr3_aa: CASSPPVSEKLFF
cdr3_nt: TGTGCCAGCAGTCCCCCGGTTTCAGAAAAACTGTTTTTT
clone_size: -
v_call: TRBV28
d_call: -
j_call: TRBJ1-4

cdr3_aa: CASSPLAEIGDTQYF
cdr3_nt: TGTGCCAGCAGCCCACTAGCGGAAATCGGAGATACGCAGTATTTT
clone_size: -
v_call: TRBV6-5
d_call: TRBD2
j_call: TRBJ2-3

cdr3_aa: CSASAPREAFF
cdr3_nt: TGCAGTGCTAGCGCCCCCAGGGAAGCTTTCTTT
clone_size: -
v_call: TRBV20-1
d_call: -
j_call: TRBJ1-1

cdr3_aa: CAWNHRAGSNQPQHF
cdr3_nt: TGTGCCTGGAACCATAGGGCAGGGTCTAATCAGCCCCAGCATTTT
clone_size: -
v_call: TRBV30
d_call: -
j_call: TRBJ1-5

cdr3_aa: CAWNQPGTQKNTIYF
cdr3_nt: TGTGCCTGGAACCAACCCGGGACTCAGAAAAACACCATATATTTT
clone_size: -
v_call: TRBV30
d_call: -
j_call: TRBJ1-3

cdr3_aa: CAWSQTGTGGQTQYF
cdr3_nt: TGTGCCTGGTCCCAAACCGGGACAGGGGGTCAGACCCAGTACTTC
clone_size: -
v_call: TRBV30
d_call: TRBD1
j_call: TRBJ2-5

cdr3_aa: CASLKRAGHTGELFF
cdr3_nt: TGTGCCAGCTTAAAGCGGGCAGGACACACCGGGGAGCTGTTTTTT
clone_size: -
v_call: TRBV28
d_call: -
j_call: TRBJ2-2

cdr3_aa: CASSPPTRTAGYTF
cdr3_nt: TGCGCCAGCAGCCCACCGACACGGACTGCTGGCTACACCTTC
clone_size: -
v_call: TRBV5-1
d_call: -
j_call: TRBJ1-2

cdr3_aa: CASSPREDYGYTF
cdr3_nt: TGTGCCAGCAGCCCCCGAGAAGATTATGGCTACACCTTC
clone_size: once
v_call: TRBV7-6
d_call: -
j_call: TRBJ1-2

cdr3_aa: CASSPLDSNQPQHF
cdr3_nt: TGTGCCAGCAGTCCTTTAGATAGCAATCAGCCCCAGCATTTT
clone_size: -
v_call: TRBV28
d_call: -
j_call: TRBJ1-5

cdr3_aa: CASSGRTGDTEAFF
cdr3_nt: TGTGCCAGCAGTGGGAGGACAGGGGACACTGAAGCTTTCTTT
clone_size: -
v_call: TRBV6-1
d_call: TRBD1
j_call: TRBJ1-1

cdr3_aa: CASSLSAASNQPQHF
cdr3_nt: TGTGCCAGCAGCTTAAGTGCGGCAAGCAATCAGCCCCAGCATTTT
clone_size: -
v_call: TRBV5-5
d_call: -
j_call: TRBJ1-5

cdr3_aa: CASSLGVRGYTF
cdr3_nt: TGTGCCAGTAGTCTCGGGGTGAGAGGCTACACCTTC
clone_size: few
v_call: TRBV19
d_call: -
j_call: TRBJ1-2

cdr3_aa: CASSPPSDTQYF
cdr3_nt: TGTGCCAGTAGCCCTCCTTCAGATACGCAGTATTTT
clone_size: -
v_call: TRBV19
d_call: -
j_call: TRBJ2-3

cdr3_aa: CASTVGPGGTGELFF
cdr3_nt: TGTGCCAGCACCGTTGGCCCGGGGGGCACCGGGGAGCTGTTTTTT
clone_size: -
v_call: TRBV9
d_call: TRBD2
j_call: TRBJ2-2

cdr3_aa: CASSPGQGREPQHF
cdr3_nt: TGTGCCAGCAGTCCAGGACAGGGAAGGGAGCCCCAGCATTTT
clone_size: -
v_call: TRBV27
d_call: TRBD1
j_call: TRBJ1-5

cdr3_aa: CASLGQANYGYTF
cdr3_nt: TGTGCCAGCTTGGGACAAGCAAACTATGGCTACACCTTC
clone_size: -
v_call: TRBV5-6
d_call: -
j_call: TRBJ1-2

cdr3_aa: CASSQRLAGRLNQPQHF
cdr3_nt: TGCGCCAGCAGCCAAAGGTTGGCGGGACGGCTCAATCAGCCCCAGCATTTT
clone_size: -
v_call: TRBV4-1
d_call: -
j_call: TRBJ1-5

cdr3_aa: CASSLQLGQGATDTQYF
cdr3_nt: TGCGCCAGCAGCTTACAATTAGGACAGGGGGCCACAGATACGCAGTATTTT
clone_size: once
v_call: TRBV5-1
d_call: TRBD1
j_call: TRBJ2-3

cdr3_aa: CASSYPGANTGELFF
cdr3_nt: TGTGCCAGTAGCTATCCGGGGGCGAACACCGGGGAGCTGTTTTTT
clone_size: once
v_call: TRBV19
d_call: -
j_call: TRBJ2-2

cdr3_aa: CASSKGQGSPDTQYF
cdr3_nt: TGTGCCAGCAGCAAGGGACAAGGGTCCCCAGATACGCAGTATTTT
clone_size: -
v_call: TRBV11-3
d_call: -
j_call: TRBJ2-3

cdr3_aa: CASSGRTKGGETQYF
cdr3_nt: TGCGCCAGCAGCGGCCGGACAAAGGGAGGAGAGACCCAGTACTTC
clone_size: -
v_call: TRBV5-1
d_call: -
j_call: TRBJ2-5